This T cell receptor beta chain was observed in a study of T cells after yellow fever vaccination. Study-wide context: Researchers used SMART-Seq v4 Ultra Low Input to prepare fractions that had low cell numbers.

Regarding the study as a whole: A large majority of primary-vaccination clones showed up again after the booster (about 97% CD4, around 88% CD8). The CD4 and CD8 compartments had a small share of their clonotypes in common.

This clonotype was observed a few times. No antigen is known for it. This CDR3 is built from 13 residues. In germline, CDR1 is LGHDT, CDR2 YNNKEL (reference sequence). Deletions cut 1 base from V and 3 bases from J, with 6 bases between. The 5'RACE template-switching step produced TCR cDNA and added a universal primer site and UMIs. Using its own MiXCR run on the 5' RACE reads, TCRdb lists one record per CDR3 protein. The table has a few hundred thousand distinct CDR3 sequences, 6.9% seen once. The rearrangement links TRBV3-1 to TRBJ2-5; D remains unclear. The source was CD4+ T cells sorted from PBMCs, collected 15 days after the yellow fever booster vaccination. This receptor was obtained from a man aged 25-40 years who received the YFV17D yellow fever vaccine. CDR3 sequence: CASSQVRKETQYF. Written as DNA, the CDR3 is TGTGCCAGCAGCCAAGTCAGGAAAGAGACCCAGTACTTC.